What follows are 30 T cell receptor beta chains derived from one specimen sequenced in a study of blood T cell repertoires in COVID-19. Measured with immunoSEQ multiplex PCR; TCRdb has only the in-frame clones, and not every one. The sample holds about 55,000 clones, approximately 83% seen once. Input material: peripheral blood. The receptor set was obtained from a human donor in a cohort sampled during active COVID-19.

The chain links TRBV4-1 to TRBJ1-5, with a tentative D call TRBD1 (6 bases). Germline V CDR1 and CDR2: MGHRA, YSYEKL. V was trimmed by 1 base and J by 7 bases, leaving 17 bases between them. The CDR3 is 16 residues long. The chain's CDR3 is CASSQVGGARGQPQHF. Here the CDR3 DNA reads TGCGCCAGCAGCCAAGTAGGGGGAGCCCGTGGGCAGCCCCAGCATTTT.

The chain has TRBV30 and TRBJ1-6; perhaps TRBD1 as D (5 bases). Trimming cost V 2 bases and J 7 bases, with 9 bases left between them. Germline CDR1 is GTSNPN and CDR2 is SVGIG (reference sequence). This CDR3 is built from 13 residues. CDR3 residues: CAWSSGHNSPLHF. The CDR3 DNA is TGTGCCTGGAGTTCTGGACACAATTCACCCCTCCACTTT.

The rearrangement uses TRBV6-4 and TRBJ2-3; 12 bases match TRBD2. Germline V gene data show CDR1 as MRHNA and CDR2 as SNTAGT. This CDR3 region has 17 residues. The ends lost 8 bases at V and 2 bases at J; junction bases unmatched: 11. This CDR3 is CASSRPLAGGFTDTQYF. CDR3 sequence (DNA): TGTGCCAGCTCCCGCCCCCTAGCGGGAGGGTTCACAGATACGCAGTATTTT.

The chain employs TRBV6-5 and TRBJ2-3; D gene ambiguous. V lost 2 bases and J 0 bases, leaving 3 bases between the germline ends. The germline V gene encodes CDR1 MNHEY and CDR2 SVGAGI. This CDR3 comprises 13 residues. The CDR3 spells CASSYGSTDTQYF. Here the CDR3 DNA reads TGTGCCAGCAGTTACGGCAGCACAGATACGCAGTATTTT.

In this sample, this clone turned up once. The chain uses TRBV30 and TRBJ1-5, with D possibly being TRBD1 (5 bases). The CDR3 length is 13 residues. Germline V gene lookup returns CDR1 GTSNPN and CDR2 SVGIG (reference sequence). The V gene lost 2 bases and the J gene lost 3 bases, with 8 bases spanning the gap. CDR3 sequence (DNA): TGTGCCTGGAGTAGCAGGGACAATCAGCCCCAGCATTTT. Encoded protein: CAWSSRDNQPQHF.

The chain has TRBV29-1 and TRBJ2-7; D might be TRBD1 (6 bases). V was trimmed by 4 bases and J by 1 base, leaving 8 bases between them. Germline CDR1 reads SQVTM; CDR2 reads ANQGSEA. This CDR3 has 12 amino acids. The CDR3, as DNA: TGCAGCGTTGCCGGGACATCCTACGAGCAGTACTTC. Protein sequence: CSVAGTSYEQYF.

The genes are TRBV6-6 and TRBJ2-1, with 9 nucleotides matching TRBD1. The CDR3 is 15 residues long. V lost 6 bases and J lost 5; bases outside the gene matches: 8. The V gene's germline CDR1 is MNHNY and CDR2 SVGAGI (reference sequence). The CDR3 bases are TGTGCCAGCAGCCCCGGGACAGGGCACAACAATGAGCAGTTCTTC. It yields the protein CASSPGTGHNNEQFF.

V usage is TRBV5-8 and J usage is TRBJ2-1; 9 nucleotides match TRBD2. The germline V gene encodes CDR1 SGHTS and CDR2 YDEGEE. The CDR3 totals 16 residues. V lost 4 bases to trimming and J lost 3 bases; unmatched junction nucleotides: 8. CDR3 nucleotides: TGTGCCAGCAGCCCCAAAGCGGGAGGCTTCTACAATGAGCAGTTCTTC. This gives the protein CASSPKAGGFYNEQFF.

The rearrangement joins TRBV27 to TRBJ1-1, with 8 bases fitting TRBD1. From germline, CDR1 is MNHEY and CDR2 SMNVEV (reference sequence). This CDR3 contains 16 residues. With 2 bases clipped from V and 4 bases from J, the junction kept 9 bases outside the gene matches. CDR3 DNA sequence: TGTGCCAGCAGTTTAAGCCGCAGGGGGCGAAGCACTGAAGCTTTCTTT. Protein: CASSLSRRGRSTEAFF.

The chain combines TRBV28 with TRBJ1-1, with 8 bases lining up with TRBD1. The CDR3 sequence is 14 residues long. The trim removed 4 bases at V and 10 bases at J, leaving 11 bases unmatched. Germline CDR1 reads MDHEN; CDR2 reads SYDVKM. CDR3 residues: CASSSHGTGGVAFF. In DNA form, the CDR3 reads TGTGCCAGCAGTTCCCATGGGACAGGAGGGGTAGCTTTCTTT.

V is TRBV5-1 and J is TRBJ2-5; D is possibly TRBD2 (6 bases). The length of the CDR3 is 16 residues. V was clipped by 0 bases and J by 2 bases, with 14 bases between them. Germline V CDR1 and CDR2: SGHRS, YFSETQ. CDR3 loop: CASSLGGAGTQETQYF. For the CDR3, the DNA is TGCGCCAGCAGCTTGGGTGGAGCGGGCACACAAGAGACCCAGTACTTC.

This chain joins TRBV25-1 and TRBJ2-5; the match to TRBD1 covers 8 bases. Per the germline V gene, CDR1 is MGHDK and CDR2 is SYGVNS. The length of the CDR3 is 15 residues. V shed 2 bases, J shed 1 base, and the junction held 3 bases outside the gene matches. CDR3 residues: CASSELQGGQETQYF. CDR3 DNA sequence: TGTGCCAGCAGTGAACTACAGGGGGGCCAAGAGACCCAGTACTTC.

This clone was observed once. The chain is built from TRBV27 and TRBJ1-3; D not certain. Germline assignment: CDR1 MNHEY and CDR2 SMNVEV (reference sequence). The CDR3 runs to 16 residues. V was pared by 5 bases and J by 4 bases, with 18 bases between. The CDR3 reads CASSPMGGSNGNTIYF. CDR3 DNA sequence: TGTGCCAGCAGTCCCATGGGAGGGAGCAACGGAAACACCATATATTTT.

The chain couples TRBV7-9 to TRBJ2-1, with TRBD2 matching 8 bases. The V and J ends lost 5 bases and 5 bases, in that order; junction bases with no gene match: 8. The CDR3 runs to 15 residues. Germline assignment: CDR1 SEHNR and CDR2 FQNEAQ (reference sequence). The CDR3 here is CASSPGGRGDNEQFF. The DNA of the CDR3 is TGTGCCAGCAGCCCGGGGGGGCGGGGCGACAATGAGCAGTTCTTC. The full variable domain, its missing parts supplied by reference TRBV7-9 and TRBJ2-1, is DTGVSQNPRHKITKRGQNVTFRCDPISEHNRLYWYRQTLGQGPEFLTYFQNEAQLEKSRLLSDRFSAERPKGSFSTLEIQRTEQGDSAMYLCASSPGGRGDNEQFFGPGTRLTVL.

The chain combines TRBV27 with TRBJ2-7; the match to TRBD1 covers 8 bases. CDR1 and CDR2 from the germline V gene are MNHEY and SMNVEV (reference sequence). The V gene end was trimmed by 6 bases and the J gene end by 3 bases; junction bases not matched to a gene: 13. This CDR3 is 16 amino acids long. The CDR3 is CASSTMDREEYYEQYF. The CDR3 coding sequence is TGTGCCAGCAGCACGATGGACAGGGAGGAGTACTACGAGCAGTACTTC.

The CDR3 sequence is CASSPGQGRAYEQYF. Here the CDR3 DNA reads TGTGCCAGCAGCCCGGGACAGGGACGCGCCTACGAGCAGTACTTC. J is TRBJ2-7 and V is TRBV5-4; 9 bases are a match to TRBD1. V was clipped by 4 bases and J by 2 bases; unmatched bases: 7. The germline gives CDR1 SGHNT, CDR2 YYREEE (reference sequence). This CDR3 region has 15 residues.

The genes are TRBV27 and TRBJ1-5; 9 positions match TRBD1. With V trimmed by 5 bases and J by 2 bases, 4 bases remained unmatched. The CDR3 spans 15 residues. Germline V gene lookup returns CDR1 MNHEY and CDR2 SMNVEV (reference sequence). The CDR3 DNA reads TGTGCCAGCAGTCCGGACAGGGGAGGCAATCAGCCCCAGCATTTT. This encodes CASSPDRGGNQPQHF.

The chain uses TRBV28 and TRBJ1-1; 7 positions match TRBD1. Germline assignment: CDR1 MDHEN and CDR2 SYDVKM. The CDR3 is 15 residues long. V lost 7 bases and J lost 3; bases outside the gene matches: 11. Here the CDR3 reads CASISRGIAYTEAFF. Written as DNA, the CDR3 is TGTGCCAGCATTAGCAGGGGGATTGCGTACACTGAAGCTTTCTTT. Drawing the rest from reference TRBV28 and TRBJ1-1, the complete variable domain is DVKVTQSSRYLVKRTGEKVFLECVQDMDHENMFWYRQDPGLGLRLIYFSYDVKMKEKGDIPEGYSVSREKKERFSLILESASTNQTSMYLCASISRGIAYTEAFFGQGTRLTVV.

The rearrangement links TRBV5-1 to TRBJ2-5; the match to TRBD2 covers 11 bases. CDR3 length: 16 amino acids. Germline-derived CDR1 and CDR2 are SGHRS and YFSETQ. V lost 4 bases and J lost 2; bases outside the gene matches: 7. CDR3 sequence reads: CASSQLGLAAQETQYF. CDR3 in DNA: TGCGCCAGCAGCCAACTGGGACTAGCGGCTCAAGAGACCCAGTACTTC.

This chain links TRBV21-1 with TRBJ1-2; the listed D gene, TRBD1, was not tested against the DNA. TRBV21-1 is marked as a pseudogene. The CDR3 contains 14 residues. CDR3 nucleotide sequence: TGTGCCAGCAGCGAGAGGGACAGGGACTATGGCTACACCTTC. This sequence encodes CASSERDRDYGYTF.

This chain connects TRBV5-1 to TRBJ2-7, with D possibly being TRBD2 (6 bases). The CDR3 contains 13 residues. CDR1 SGHRS and CDR2 YFSETQ come from the germline V gene. V lost 3 bases and J 6 bases, leaving 13 bases between the germline ends. The CDR3 DNA follows: TGCGCCAGCAGCTCCGAATTCGGGAGCGAGCAGTACTTC. Its translation is CASSSEFGSEQYF. Full variable domain (rest looked up from reference TRBV5-1 and TRBJ2-7): KAGVTQTPRYLIKTRGQQVTLSCSPISGHRSVSWYQQTPGQGLQFLFEYFSETQRNKGNFPGRFSGRQFSNSRSEMNVSTLELGDSALYLCASSSEFGSEQYFGPGTRLTVT.

This clone was seen a few times. This chain uses TRBV20-1 with TRBJ2-3; 7 bases map to TRBD1. This CDR3 is built from 18 residues. V shed 3 bases, J shed 1 base, and the junction held 16 bases outside the gene matches. Germline assignment: CDR1 DFQATT and CDR2 SNEGSKA (reference sequence). DNA for the CDR3: TGCAGTGCTAGTGACCTTTTACTAACCGGGACAGGCACAGATACGCAGTATTTT. It is translated as CSASDLLLTGTGTDTQYF.

The chain joins TRBV6-2 or TRBV6-3 to TRBJ1-2; no clear D gene. Trimming pared 4 bases from V and 2 bases from J, leaving 17 bases between. The CDR3 has 16 residues. Germline V gene sequence: CDR1 MNHEY, CDR2 SVGEGT. DNA for the CDR3: TGTGCCAGCAGTTCCAGGCGAGGACTTATAAACTATGGCTACACCTTC. This codes for CASSSRRGLINYGYTF.

This chain links TRBV2 with TRBJ2-6, with TRBD1 matching over 11 bases. Trimming at V came to 6 bases and at J to 1 base, leaving 5 bases not matched to a gene. Germline lookup yields CDR1 SNHLY and CDR2 FYNNEI. This CDR3 has 17 amino acids. The DNA of the CDR3 is TGTGCCAGCAGCCCCGGGACAGGGGGGTCTGGGGCCAACGTCCTGACTTTC. It is translated as CASSPGTGGSGANVLTF.

This chain uses TRBV2 with TRBJ2-7; 9 bases match TRBD2. From germline, CDR1 is SNHLY and CDR2 FYNNEI. V gave up 7 bases and J gave up 6 bases; unmatched junction bases: 16. The CDR3 totals 16 residues. In DNA form, the CDR3 reads TGTGCCAGCAAAGGAGGGAATAGCGGGAGAGGCGGCGAGCAGTACTTC. Translation: CASKGGNSGRGGEQYF.

The rearrangement links TRBV27 to TRBJ1-1; 9 bases are a match to TRBD1. Germline V gene lookup returns CDR1 MNHEY and CDR2 SMNVEV (reference sequence). J gave up 6 bases and V 6 bases, and 5 bases lay outside the gene matches. This CDR3 spans 13 amino acids. Written as DNA, the CDR3 is TGTGCCAGCAGGGTCGACAGGGGGGCTGAAGCTTTCTTT. Protein product: CASRVDRGAEAFF.

The chain joins TRBV5-1 to TRBJ2-5; a weak D match, TRBD2 (7 bases). Germline-derived CDR1 and CDR2 are SGHRS and YFSETQ. V was trimmed by 0 bases and J by 4 bases, leaving 10 bases between them. CDR3 length: 14 residues. The CDR3 protein is CASSLARGGETQYF. The CDR3 nucleotides read TGCGCCAGCAGCTTGGCGAGGGGGGGAGAGACCCAGTACTTC.

Points on this clone: This sample includes further DNA sequences coding for the same CDR3. CDR3 sequence (DNA): TGTGCCAGCAGTGGACTAGCGGGAAGGGAGACCCAGTACTTC. This gives the protein CASSGLAGRETQYF. The V and J genes are TRBV2 and TRBJ2-5; 11 positions match TRBD2. Germline trimming cut 4 bases from V and 5 bases from J; bases unmatched to any gene: 3. Germline-derived CDR1 and CDR2 are SNHLY and FYNNEI. There are 14 residues in the CDR3.

The chain links TRBV4-1 to TRBJ2-7; TRBD1 matches at 9 bases. This CDR3 is 13 amino acids long. The V segment lost 4 bases and the J segment 3 bases; nucleotides outside the gene matches: 1. The V gene's germline CDR1 is MGHRA and CDR2 YSYEKL. In DNA, the CDR3 is TGCGCCAGCAGCCGGGACAGGGACTACGAGCAGTACTTC. Its protein is CASSRDRDYEQYF.

This chain links TRBV5-1 with TRBJ2-2, with a possible D match to TRBD2 (6 bases). V shed 2 bases and J shed 3 bases, with 11 bases lying between them. The CDR3 has 15 amino acids. The germline CDR1 and CDR2 sequences are SGHRS and YFSETQ. The CDR3 here is CASSLLEGHTGELFF. CDR3 nucleotides: TGCGCCAGCAGCTTATTGGAGGGTCACACCGGGGAGCTGTTTTTT.